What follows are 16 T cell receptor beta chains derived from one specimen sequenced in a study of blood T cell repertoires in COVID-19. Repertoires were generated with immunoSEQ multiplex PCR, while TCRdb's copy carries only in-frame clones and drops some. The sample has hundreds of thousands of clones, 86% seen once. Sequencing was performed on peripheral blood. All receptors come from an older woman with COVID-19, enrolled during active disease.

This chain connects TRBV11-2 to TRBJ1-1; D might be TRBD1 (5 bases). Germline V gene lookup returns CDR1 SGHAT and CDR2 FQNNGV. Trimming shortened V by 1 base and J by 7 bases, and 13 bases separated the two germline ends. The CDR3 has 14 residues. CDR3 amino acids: CASSLGEAGREAFF. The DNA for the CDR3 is TGTGCCAGCAGCTTAGGGGAGGCAGGGCGTGAAGCTTTCTTT.

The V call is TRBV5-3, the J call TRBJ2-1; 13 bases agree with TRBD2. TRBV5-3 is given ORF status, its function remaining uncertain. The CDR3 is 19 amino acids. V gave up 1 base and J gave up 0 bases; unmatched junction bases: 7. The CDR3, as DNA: TGTGCCAGAAGCTTGTCGACTAGCGGGGGGACGAGCTCCTACAATGAGCAGTTCTTC. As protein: CARSLSTSGGTSSYNEQFF.

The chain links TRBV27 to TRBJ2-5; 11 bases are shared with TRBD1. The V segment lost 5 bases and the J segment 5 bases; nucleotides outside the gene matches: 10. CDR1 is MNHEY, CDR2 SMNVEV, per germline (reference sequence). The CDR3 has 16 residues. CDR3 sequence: CASSPAGTGGWETQYF. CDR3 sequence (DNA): TGTGCCAGCAGTCCGGCCGGGACAGGGGGTTGGGAGACCCAGTACTTC.

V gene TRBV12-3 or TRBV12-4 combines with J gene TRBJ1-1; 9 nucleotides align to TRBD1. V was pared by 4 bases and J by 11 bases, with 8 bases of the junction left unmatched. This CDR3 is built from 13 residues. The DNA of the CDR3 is TGTGCCAGCAGTTCGGGACAGGGAAGATCGGCTTTCTTT. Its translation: CASSSGQGRSAFF.

CDR3 sequence (DNA): TGTGCCAGCAGCCCTTATTTGGGGAGCACTGAAGCTTTCTTT. Its protein product is CASSPYLGSTEAFF. The chain employs TRBV5-6 and TRBJ1-1; no firm D call. CDR3 length: 14 residues. The V gene's germline CDR1 is SGHDT and CDR2 YYEEEE. The ends were cut back, 4 bases at V and 4 bases at J, with 14 bases in the middle.

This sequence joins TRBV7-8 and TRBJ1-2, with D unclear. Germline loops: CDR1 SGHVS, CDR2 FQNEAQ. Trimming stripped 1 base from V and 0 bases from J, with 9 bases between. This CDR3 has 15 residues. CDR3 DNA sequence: TGTGCCAGCAGCTTAGGACATGCAGCTAACTATGGCTACACCTTC. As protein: CASSLGHAANYGYTF.

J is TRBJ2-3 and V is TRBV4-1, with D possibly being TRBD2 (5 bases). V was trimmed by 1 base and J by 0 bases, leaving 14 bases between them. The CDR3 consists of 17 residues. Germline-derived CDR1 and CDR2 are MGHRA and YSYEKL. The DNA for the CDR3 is TGCGCCAGCAGCCAAGTTTGGCCGGGGTCTAGCACAGATACGCAGTATTTT. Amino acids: CASSQVWPGSSTDTQYF.

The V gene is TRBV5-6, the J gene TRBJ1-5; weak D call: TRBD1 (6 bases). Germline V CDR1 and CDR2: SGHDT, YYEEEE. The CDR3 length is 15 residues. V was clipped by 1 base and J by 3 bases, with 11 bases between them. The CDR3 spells CASSLFRDTNQPQHF. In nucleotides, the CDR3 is TGTGCCAGCAGCTTGTTCCGGGACACCAATCAGCCCCAGCATTTT.

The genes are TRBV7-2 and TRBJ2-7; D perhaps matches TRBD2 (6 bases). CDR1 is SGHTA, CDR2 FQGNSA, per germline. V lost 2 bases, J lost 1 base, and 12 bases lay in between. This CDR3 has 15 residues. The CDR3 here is CASSLSGGQSYEQYF. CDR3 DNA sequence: TGTGCCAGCAGCTTATCCGGGGGTCAATCCTACGAGCAGTACTTC.

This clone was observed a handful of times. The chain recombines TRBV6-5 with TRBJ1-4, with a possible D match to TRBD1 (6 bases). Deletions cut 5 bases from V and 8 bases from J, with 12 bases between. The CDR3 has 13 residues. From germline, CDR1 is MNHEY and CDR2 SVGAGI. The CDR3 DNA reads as TGTGCCAGCAGTCTTTTTCAGGGGGAAAAACTGTTTTTT. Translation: CASSLFQGEKLFF.

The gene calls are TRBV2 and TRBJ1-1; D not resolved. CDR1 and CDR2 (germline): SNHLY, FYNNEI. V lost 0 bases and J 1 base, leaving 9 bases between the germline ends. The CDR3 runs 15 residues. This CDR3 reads CASSEATEGNTEAFF. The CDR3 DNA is TGTGCCAGCAGTGAAGCAACAGAGGGGAACACTGAAGCTTTCTTT.

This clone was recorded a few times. The DNA for the CDR3 is TGTGCCAGTAGGCCGGGTTTATTGCAGGGGACAGATACGCAGTATTTT. It encodes CASRPGLLQGTDTQYF. V gene TRBV19 combines with J gene TRBJ2-3, with a possible D match to TRBD1 (6 bases). V was pared by 6 bases and J by 3 bases, with 19 bases between. The CDR3 spans 16 residues. From germline, CDR1 is LNHDA and CDR2 SQIVND (reference sequence).

CDR3 in amino acids: CASSGGSMNTEAFF. CDR3 nucleotide sequence: TGCGCCAGCAGCGGCGGGTCTATGAACACTGAAGCTTTCTTT. The chain links TRBV5-1 to TRBJ1-1; D is uncertain. CDR3 length: 14 amino acids. Trimming removed 4 bases from V and 0 bases from J, with 10 bases in between. From germline, CDR1 is SGHRS and CDR2 YFSETQ.

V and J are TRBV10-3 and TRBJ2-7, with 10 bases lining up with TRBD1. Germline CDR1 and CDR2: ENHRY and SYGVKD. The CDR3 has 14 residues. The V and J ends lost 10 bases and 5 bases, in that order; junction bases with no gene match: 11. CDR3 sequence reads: CASLPGTGDHEQYF. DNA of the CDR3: TGTGCCAGTTTGCCCGGGACAGGGGACCACGAGCAGTACTTC.

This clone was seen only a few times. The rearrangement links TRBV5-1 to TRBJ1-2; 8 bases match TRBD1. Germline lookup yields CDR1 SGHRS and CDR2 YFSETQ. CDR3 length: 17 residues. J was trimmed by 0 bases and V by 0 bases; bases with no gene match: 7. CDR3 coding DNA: TGCGCCAGCAGCTTGGCTCCAGGACAGGGAACTAACTATGGCTACACCTTC. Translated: CASSLAPGQGTNYGYTF.

CDR3 sequence reads: CASSGDTSNYGYTF. As DNA, the CDR3 is TGTGCCAGCAGCGGGGACACATCTAACTATGGCTACACCTTC. The V gene is TRBV5-4, the J gene TRBJ1-2; D possibly corresponds to TRBD1 (6 bases). V lost 4 bases and J lost 0, with 10 bases in between. CDR3 size: 14 residues. CDR1 and CDR2 (germline): SGHNT, YYREEE (reference sequence).